Sequencing of this T cell receptor beta chain was carried out in a study of neurological immune-mediated disorders. Across the study: A relapsing-remitting course was seen in about 90% of the roughly 35 multiple sclerosis patients and a secondary progressive course in 3.

This clonotype has ten or more counts. Its specificity is unknown. By 5'RACE with 10-nucleotide random UMIs, the cDNA was made. TCRdb reanalysed the 5' RACE reads using MiXCR and keeps one entry per CDR3 protein. The profile shows under 70,000 distinct CDR3 sequences, about 3% of them singletons. Study-level points and caveats: Across subjects, no CDR3 amino acid sequence appeared in expanded clones of more than one subject, a finding that suggested private repertoires in all groups.

This clonotype was sampled from a woman between 50 and 59 years old with multiple sclerosis. Sequenced input: PBMCs.

CDR3: CASSLGGNNSPLHF. The CDR3 nucleotides are TGCGCCAGCAGCTTGGGAGGGAATAATTCACCCCTCCACTTT. The chain couples TRBV5-1 to TRBJ1-6, with D unresolved. This CDR3 is 14 amino acids long. V was pared by 0 bases and J by 5 bases, with 6 bases between. The germline V gene has CDR1 SGHRS and CDR2 YFSETQ.